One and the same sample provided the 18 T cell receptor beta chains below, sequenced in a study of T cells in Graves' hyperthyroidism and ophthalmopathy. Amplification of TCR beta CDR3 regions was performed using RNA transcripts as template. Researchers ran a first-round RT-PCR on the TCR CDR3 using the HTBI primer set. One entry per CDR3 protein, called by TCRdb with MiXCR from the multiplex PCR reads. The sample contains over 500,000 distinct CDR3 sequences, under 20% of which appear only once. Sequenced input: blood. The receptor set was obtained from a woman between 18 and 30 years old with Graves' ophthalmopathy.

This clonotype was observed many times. The CDR3 spells CASSVSPQQNTEAFF. CDR3 coding DNA: TGTGCCAGCAGCGTCTCCCCCCAACAGAACACTGAAGCTTTCTTT. The V call is TRBV7-6, the J call TRBJ1-1; D call uncertain. This CDR3 region has 15 residues. Germline V CDR1 and CDR2: SGHVS, FNYEAQ. Trimming left V 5 bases short and J 1 base short, with 14 bases between. Together with reference TRBV7-6 and TRBJ1-1, the CDR3 gives the full variable domain: GAGVSQSPRYKVTKRGQDVALRCDPISGHVSLYWYRQALGQGPEFLTYFNYEAQQDKSGLPNDRFSAERPEGSISTLTIQRTEQRDSAMYRCASSVSPQQNTEAFFGQGTRLTVV.

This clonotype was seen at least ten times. The CDR3 is CASSSGDYGYTF. CDR3 nucleotides: TGTGCCAGCAGCTCCGGTGACTATGGCTACACCTTC. The chain links TRBV11-2 to TRBJ1-2, with D uncertain. The ends were cut back, 4 bases at V and 3 bases at J, with 6 bases in the middle. This CDR3 contains 12 residues. CDR1 is SGHAT, CDR2 FQNNGV, per germline.

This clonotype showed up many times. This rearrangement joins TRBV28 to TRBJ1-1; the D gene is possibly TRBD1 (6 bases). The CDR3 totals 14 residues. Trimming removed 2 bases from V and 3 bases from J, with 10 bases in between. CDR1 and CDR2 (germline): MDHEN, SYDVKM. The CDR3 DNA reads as TGTGCCAGCAGTTTAAGGGGGGAGGACACTGAAGCTTTCTTT. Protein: CASSLRGEDTEAFF.

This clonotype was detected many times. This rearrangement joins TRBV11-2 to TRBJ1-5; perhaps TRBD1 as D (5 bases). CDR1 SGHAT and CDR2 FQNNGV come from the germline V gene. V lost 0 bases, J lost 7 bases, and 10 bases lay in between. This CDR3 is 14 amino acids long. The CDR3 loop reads CASSLDGGTQPQHF. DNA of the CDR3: TGTGCCAGCAGCTTAGACGGGGGGACCCAGCCCCAGCATTTT.

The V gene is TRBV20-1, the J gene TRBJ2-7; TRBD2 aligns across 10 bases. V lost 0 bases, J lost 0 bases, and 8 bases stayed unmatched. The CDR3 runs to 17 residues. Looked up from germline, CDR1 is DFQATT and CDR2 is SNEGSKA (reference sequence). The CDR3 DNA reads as TGCAGTGCTAGAGATTCCCTGACTAGCGGGCTCTCCTACGAGCAGTACTTC. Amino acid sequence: CSARDSLTSGLSYEQYF.

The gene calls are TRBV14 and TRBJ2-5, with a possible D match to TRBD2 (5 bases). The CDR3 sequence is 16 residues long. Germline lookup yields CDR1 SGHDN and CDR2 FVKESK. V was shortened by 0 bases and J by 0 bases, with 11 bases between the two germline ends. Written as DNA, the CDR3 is TGTGCCAGCAGCCAAGAAGCTAGCCCGTACCAAGAGACCCAGTACTTC. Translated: CASSQEASPYQETQYF.

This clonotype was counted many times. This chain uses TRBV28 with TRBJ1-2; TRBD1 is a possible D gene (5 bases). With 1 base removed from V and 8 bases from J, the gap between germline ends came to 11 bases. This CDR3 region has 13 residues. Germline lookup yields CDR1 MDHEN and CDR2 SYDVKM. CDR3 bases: TGTGCCAGCAGTTTATCAGGGTTGGGGGGCTACACCTTC. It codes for CASSLSGLGGYTF.

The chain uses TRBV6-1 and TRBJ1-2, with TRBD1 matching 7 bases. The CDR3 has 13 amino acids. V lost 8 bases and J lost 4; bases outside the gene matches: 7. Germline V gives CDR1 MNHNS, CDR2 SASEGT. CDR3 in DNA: TGTGCCAGCCGGGACAGAGTCTTCTATGGCTACACCTTC. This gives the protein CASRDRVFYGYTF.

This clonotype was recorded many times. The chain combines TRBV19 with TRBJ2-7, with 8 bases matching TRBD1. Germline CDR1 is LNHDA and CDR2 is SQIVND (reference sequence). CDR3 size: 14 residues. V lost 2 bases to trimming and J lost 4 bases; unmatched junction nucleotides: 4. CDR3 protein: CASSITRQGYEQYF. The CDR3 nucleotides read TGTGCCAGTAGTATAACGCGACAGGGGTACGAGCAGTACTTC.

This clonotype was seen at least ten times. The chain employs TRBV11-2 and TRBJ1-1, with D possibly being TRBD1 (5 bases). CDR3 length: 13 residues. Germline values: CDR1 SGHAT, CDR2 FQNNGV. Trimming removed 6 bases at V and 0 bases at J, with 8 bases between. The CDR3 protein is CASRGQMNTEAFF. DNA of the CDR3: TGTGCCAGCAGGGGGCAGATGAACACTGAAGCTTTCTTT.

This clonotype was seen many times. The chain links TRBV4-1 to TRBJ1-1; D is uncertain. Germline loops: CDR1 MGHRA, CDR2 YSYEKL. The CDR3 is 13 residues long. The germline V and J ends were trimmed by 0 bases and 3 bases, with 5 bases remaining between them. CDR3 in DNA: TGCGCCAGCAGCCAAGATGGGGACACTGAAGCTTTCTTT. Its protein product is CASSQDGDTEAFF.

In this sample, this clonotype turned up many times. The CDR3, as DNA: TGTGCCAGCAGCTTAGGGGTTCAGGGGGCTGGGCAGTACTTC. It yields the protein CASSLGVQGAGQYF. V gene TRBV7-2 combines with J gene TRBJ2-7; 8 bases match TRBD1. CDR3 size: 14 residues. Trimming cost V 1 base and J 9 bases; bases outside gene matches: 8. Germline lookup yields CDR1 SGHTA and CDR2 FQGNSA.

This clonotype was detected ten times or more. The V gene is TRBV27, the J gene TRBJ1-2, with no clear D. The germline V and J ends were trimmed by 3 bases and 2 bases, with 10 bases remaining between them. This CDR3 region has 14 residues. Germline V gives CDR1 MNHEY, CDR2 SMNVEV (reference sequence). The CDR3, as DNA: TGTGCCAGCAGTTTGAAGGGATGGAACTATGGCTACACCTTC. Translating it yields CASSLKGWNYGYTF.

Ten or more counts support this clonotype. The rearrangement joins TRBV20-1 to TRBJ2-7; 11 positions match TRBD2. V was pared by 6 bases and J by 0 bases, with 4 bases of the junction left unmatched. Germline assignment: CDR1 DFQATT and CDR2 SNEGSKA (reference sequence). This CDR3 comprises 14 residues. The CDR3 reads CSAPTSGSSYEQYF. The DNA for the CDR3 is TGCAGTGCGCCTACTAGCGGGAGCTCCTACGAGCAGTACTTC.

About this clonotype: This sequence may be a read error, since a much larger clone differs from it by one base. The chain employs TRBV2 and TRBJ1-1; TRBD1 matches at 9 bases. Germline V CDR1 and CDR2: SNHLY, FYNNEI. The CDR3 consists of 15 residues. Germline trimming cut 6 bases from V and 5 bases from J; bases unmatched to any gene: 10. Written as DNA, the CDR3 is TGTGCCAGCAGACCTGCGACAGGGGGTCTTACTGAAGCTTTCTTT. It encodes CASRPATGGLTEAFF.

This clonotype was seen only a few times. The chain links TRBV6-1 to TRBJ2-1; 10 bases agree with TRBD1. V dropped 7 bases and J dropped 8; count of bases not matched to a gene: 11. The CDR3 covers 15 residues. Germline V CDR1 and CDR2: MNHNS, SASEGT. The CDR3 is CASTGGTGVQHEQFF. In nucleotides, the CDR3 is TGTGCCAGCACCGGAGGGACAGGGGTTCAACATGAGCAGTTCTTC.

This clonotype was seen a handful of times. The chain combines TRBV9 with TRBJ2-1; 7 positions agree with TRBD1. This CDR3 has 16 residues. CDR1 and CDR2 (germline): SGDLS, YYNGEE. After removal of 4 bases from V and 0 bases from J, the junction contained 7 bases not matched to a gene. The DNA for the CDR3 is TGTGCCAGCAGCTCTCAGACAGGGAACTCCTACAATGAGCAGTTCTTC. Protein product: CASSSQTGNSYNEQFF.

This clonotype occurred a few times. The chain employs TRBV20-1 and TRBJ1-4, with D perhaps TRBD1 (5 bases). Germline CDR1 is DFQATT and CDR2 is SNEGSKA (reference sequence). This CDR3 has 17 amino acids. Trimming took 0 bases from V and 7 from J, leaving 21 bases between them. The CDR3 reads CSARETGTVTYGEKLFF. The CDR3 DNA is TGCAGTGCTAGAGAGACCGGGACTGTAACGTACGGTGAAAAACTGTTTTTT.